The entry below gives a single T cell receptor (beta chain) sequence along with its context. Its target is not known. This entry is derived from a study of cytomegalovirus exposure and HLA in healthy donors. Study-level findings and limits: By a later analysis, the bulk of CMV-associated TCR beta chains appeared HLA-restricted.

In the PCR, 60 Vbeta and 13 Jbeta primers were used. Profiled with immunoSEQ multiplex PCR; TCRdb holds only in-frame clones, not every one. The sample includes roughly 140,000 clones, under 70% of them seen just once. The specimen was PBMCs. The TCR comes from a woman under 40 in good health and CMV-seropositive.

As DNA, the CDR3 is TGTGCCATCAGTGAAGGGACAGACTACGAGCAGTACTTC. Residues: CAISEGTDYEQYF. The rearrangement joins TRBV10-3 to TRBJ2-7; 7 positions agree with TRBD1. Germline loops: CDR1 ENHRY, CDR2 SYGVKD. Trimming removed 3 bases from V and 3 bases from J; junction bases left unmatched: 2. This CDR3 is 13 amino acids long.